This T cell receptor beta chain was captured by sequencing in a study of T-cell memory formation after mild COVID-19. This clonotype has more than one count but fewer than ten. 5'RACE, which relied on constant-segment primers, yielded TCR alpha and TCR beta cDNA libraries carrying sample barcodes and UMIs. In TCRdb, the 5' RACE reads were re-called with MiXCR into one record per CDR3 protein. This table has under 450,000 distinct CDR3 sequences, around 22% appearing once. The CDR3 is 15 amino acids. Germline V gene lookup returns CDR1 SGHRS and CDR2 YFSETQ. V was cut by 1 base and J by 0 bases, with 9 bases left in between.

The clonotype comes from an adult woman who had mild COVID-19 (a few samples of this study predate the infection). Cell type and time point are not known. This chain connects TRBV5-1 to TRBJ2-3; no firm D call. Sequenced input: PBMCs or a T cell subset sorted from them (not recorded which). The chain's CDR3 is CASSLSLSSTDTQYF. CDR3 nucleotides: TGCGCCAGCAGCTTGTCTCTTTCTAGCACAGATACGCAGTATTTT.